This TCR beta chain was recovered during a study of T cells in Graves' hyperthyroidism and ophthalmopathy. Template material for amplifying TCR beta CDR3 regions consisted of RNA transcripts. TCR CDR3 regions were first amplified by RT-PCR with HTBI primers. TCRdb reprocessed the multiplex PCR reads via MiXCR and lists one record per CDR3 protein. The data contain around 290,000 distinct CDR3 sequences, over 15% of them singletons. This clonotype appeared a few times. Thyroid ultrasound, orbital computed tomography, clinical symptoms, and serum thyroxine and TRAb underpinned diagnoses. CDR1 is LGHNA, CDR2 YSLEER, per germline. The length of the CDR3 is 14 residues. Deletions cut 4 bases from V and 6 bases from J, with 12 bases between.

The V and J genes are TRBV4-3 and TRBJ2-2; no reliable D call. The sequencing input was blood. The sequence came from a woman between 55 and 75 years old with Graves' ophthalmopathy. The CDR3: CASSLARSSGELFF. The CDR3 DNA reads TGCGCCAGCAGCCTAGCCCGGTCGTCCGGGGAGCTGTTTTTT.